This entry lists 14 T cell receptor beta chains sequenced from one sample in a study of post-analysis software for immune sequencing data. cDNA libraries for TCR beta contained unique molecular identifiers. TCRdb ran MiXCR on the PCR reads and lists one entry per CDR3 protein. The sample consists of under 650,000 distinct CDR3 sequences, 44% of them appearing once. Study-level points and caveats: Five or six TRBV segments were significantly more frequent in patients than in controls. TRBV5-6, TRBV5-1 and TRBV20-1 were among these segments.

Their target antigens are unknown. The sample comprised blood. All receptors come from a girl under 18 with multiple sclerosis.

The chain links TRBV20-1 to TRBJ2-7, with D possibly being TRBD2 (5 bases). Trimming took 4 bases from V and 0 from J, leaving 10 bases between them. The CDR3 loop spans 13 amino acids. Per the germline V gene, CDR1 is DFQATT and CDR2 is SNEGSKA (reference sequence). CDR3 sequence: CSATGLVSYEQYF. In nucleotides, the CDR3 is TGCAGTGCTACAGGACTCGTCTCCTACGAGCAGTACTTC.

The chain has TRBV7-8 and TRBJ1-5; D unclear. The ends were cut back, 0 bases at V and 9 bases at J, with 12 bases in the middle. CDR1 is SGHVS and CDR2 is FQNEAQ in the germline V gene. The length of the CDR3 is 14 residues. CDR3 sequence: CASSLATQKGPQHF. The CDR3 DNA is TGTGCCAGCAGCTTAGCTACCCAAAAGGGGCCCCAGCATTTT.

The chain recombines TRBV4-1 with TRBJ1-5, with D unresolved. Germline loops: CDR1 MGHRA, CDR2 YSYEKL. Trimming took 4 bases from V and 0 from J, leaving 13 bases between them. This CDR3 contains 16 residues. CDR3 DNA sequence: TGCGCCAGCAGCCGATTTGGGGAGTATAGCAATCAGCCCCAGCATTTT. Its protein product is CASSRFGEYSNQPQHF.

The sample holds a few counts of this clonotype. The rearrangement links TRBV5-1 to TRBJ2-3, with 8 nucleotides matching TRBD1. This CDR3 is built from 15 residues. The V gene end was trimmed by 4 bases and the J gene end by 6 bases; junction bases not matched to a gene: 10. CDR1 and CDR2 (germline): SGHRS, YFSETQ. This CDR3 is CASSTAGQETDTQYF. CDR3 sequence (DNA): TGCGCCAGCAGCACTGCGGGACAGGAAACGGATACGCAGTATTTT. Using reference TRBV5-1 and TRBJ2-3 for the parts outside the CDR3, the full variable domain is KAGVTQTPRYLIKTRGQQVTLSCSPISGHRSVSWYQQTPGQGLQFLFEYFSETQRNKGNFPGRFSGRQFSNSRSEMNVSTLELGDSALYLCASSTAGQETDTQYFGPGTRLTVL.

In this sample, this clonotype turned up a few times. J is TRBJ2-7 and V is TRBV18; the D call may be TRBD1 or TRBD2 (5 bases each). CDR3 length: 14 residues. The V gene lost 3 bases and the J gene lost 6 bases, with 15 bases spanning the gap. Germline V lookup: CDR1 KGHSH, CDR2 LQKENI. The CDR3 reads CASSPEPGTSEQYF. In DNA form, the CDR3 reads TGTGCCAGCTCACCTGAACCCGGGACCAGCGAGCAGTACTTC.

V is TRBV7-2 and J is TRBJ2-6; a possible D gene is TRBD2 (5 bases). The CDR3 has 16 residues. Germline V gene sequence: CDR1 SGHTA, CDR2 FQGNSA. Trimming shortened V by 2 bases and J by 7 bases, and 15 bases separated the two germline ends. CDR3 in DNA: TGTGCCAGCAGCTTAAGGTTTAGCGCCCTAGCCAACGTCCTGACTTTC. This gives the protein CASSLRFSALANVLTF.

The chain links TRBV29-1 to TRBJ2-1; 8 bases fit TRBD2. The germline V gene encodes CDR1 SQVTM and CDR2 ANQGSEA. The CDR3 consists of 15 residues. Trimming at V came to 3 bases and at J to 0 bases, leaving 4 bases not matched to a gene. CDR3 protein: CSVDGAGASYNEQFF. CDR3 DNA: TGCAGCGTTGATGGAGCGGGAGCCTCCTACAATGAGCAGTTCTTC.

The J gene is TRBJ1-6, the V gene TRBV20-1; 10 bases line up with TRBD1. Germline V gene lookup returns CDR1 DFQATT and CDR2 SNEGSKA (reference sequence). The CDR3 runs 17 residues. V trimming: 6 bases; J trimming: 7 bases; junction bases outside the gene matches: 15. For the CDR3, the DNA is TGCAGTGCCCTCACGGGGACAGGGGTCCGAAGGAATTCACCCCTCCACTTT. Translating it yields CSALTGTGVRRNSPLHF.

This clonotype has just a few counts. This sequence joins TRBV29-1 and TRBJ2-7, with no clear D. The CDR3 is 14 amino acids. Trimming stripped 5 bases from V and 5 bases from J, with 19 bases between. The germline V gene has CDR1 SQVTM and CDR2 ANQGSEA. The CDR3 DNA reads TGCAGCGTTTTCCCCCGCGGAGAGAGCCACGAGCAGTACTTC. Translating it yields CSVFPRGESHEQYF.

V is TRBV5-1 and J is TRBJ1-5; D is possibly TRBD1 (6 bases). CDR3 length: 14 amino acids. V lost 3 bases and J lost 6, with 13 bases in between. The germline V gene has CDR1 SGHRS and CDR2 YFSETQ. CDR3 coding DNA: TGCGCCAGCAGCTCGGACAGCCTCGGTCAGCCCCAGCATTTT. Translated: CASSSDSLGQPQHF.

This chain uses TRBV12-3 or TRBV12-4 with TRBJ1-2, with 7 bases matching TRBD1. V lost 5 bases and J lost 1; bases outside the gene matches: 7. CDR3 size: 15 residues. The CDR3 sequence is CASSAGQQINYGYTF. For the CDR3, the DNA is TGTGCCAGCAGTGCGGGACAGCAAATTAACTATGGCTACACCTTC.

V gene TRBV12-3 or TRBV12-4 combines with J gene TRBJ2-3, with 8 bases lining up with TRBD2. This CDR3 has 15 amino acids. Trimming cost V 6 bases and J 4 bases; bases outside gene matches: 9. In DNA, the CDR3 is TGTGCCAGCAGAACCGGGACTAGGGCTCCAGATACGCAGTATTTT. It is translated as CASRTGTRAPDTQYF.

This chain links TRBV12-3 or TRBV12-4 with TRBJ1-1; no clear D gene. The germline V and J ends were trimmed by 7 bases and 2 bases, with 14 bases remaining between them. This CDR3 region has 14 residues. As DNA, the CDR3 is TGTGCCAGCATCCCTGGGCTCCTTAACACTGAAGCTTTCTTT. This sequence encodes CASIPGLLNTEAFF.

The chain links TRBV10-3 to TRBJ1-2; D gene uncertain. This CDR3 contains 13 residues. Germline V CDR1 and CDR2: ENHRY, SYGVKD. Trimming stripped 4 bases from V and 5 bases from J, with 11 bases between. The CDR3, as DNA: TGTGCCATCAGTGTTGACCCTTTATATGGCTACACCTTC. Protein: CAISVDPLYGYTF.